This passage covers 18 T cell receptor beta chains from one sample sequenced in a study of cytomegalovirus exposure and HLA in healthy donors. PCR primers comprised 60 Vbeta and 13 Jbeta primers. Repertoires were generated with immunoSEQ multiplex PCR, while TCRdb's copy carries only in-frame clones and drops some. The sample has 75,000 to 90,000 clones, more than 60% seen once. The sample comprised PBMCs. Receptor source: a male donor in good health and CMV-seropositive.

The chain employs TRBV11-3 and TRBJ2-1, with D uncertain. The V gene's germline CDR1 is SGHNT and CDR2 YENEEA. This CDR3 has 16 amino acids. V was trimmed by 1 base and J by 0 bases, leaving 10 bases between them. In nucleotides, the CDR3 is TGTGCCAGCAGCTTAGTCGGAGTCACCTCCTACAATGAGCAGTTCTTC. This gives the protein CASSLVGVTSYNEQFF.

V and J are TRBV28 and TRBJ2-7; 11 nucleotides line up with TRBD2. This CDR3 comprises 14 residues. V trimming: 6 bases; J trimming: 3 bases; junction bases outside the gene matches: 4. The V gene's germline CDR1 is MDHEN and CDR2 SYDVKM. The DNA for the CDR3 is TGTGCCAGCAGGCCGGGACTAGCGGTCTACGAGCAGTACTTC. It specifies CASRPGLAVYEQYF.

This chain links TRBV6-5 with TRBJ2-7; maybe TRBD2 (6 bases). Germline CDR1 is MNHEY and CDR2 is SVGAGI. Trimming took off 2 bases at V and 1 base at J, with 9 bases between the two ends. The CDR3 is 14 amino acids. The DNA of the CDR3 is TGTGCCAGCAGTTACACCGGAGGGTCCTACGAGCAGTACTTC. Translated: CASSYTGGSYEQYF.

The chain links TRBV5-8 to TRBJ1-1, with D tentatively TRBD1 (6 bases). The CDR3 consists of 16 residues. Trimming shortened V by 2 bases and J by 1 base, and 15 bases separated the two germline ends. CDR1 and CDR2 (germline): SGHTS, YDEGEE. The CDR3 spells CASSFGTGSGNTEAFF. CDR3 nucleotide sequence: TGTGCCAGCAGCTTCGGCACAGGGTCCGGGAACACTGAAGCTTTCTTT.

J is TRBJ1-5 and V is TRBV28, with TRBD1 as a possible D gene (6 bases). This CDR3 contains 15 residues. The germline gives CDR1 MDHEN, CDR2 SYDVKM. V dropped 6 bases and J dropped 1 base, with 13 bases sitting between them. CDR3 protein: CASSKLRGSNQPQHF. CDR3 bases: TGTGCCAGCAGCAAGCTCAGGGGCAGCAATCAGCCCCAGCATTTT.

V and J are TRBV28 and TRBJ1-2, with D maybe TRBD1 (5 bases). This CDR3 has 13 residues. Germline V gene data show CDR1 as MDHEN and CDR2 as SYDVKM. V was trimmed by 3 bases and J by 8 bases, leaving 13 bases between them. CDR3 protein: CASSLAGGQGYTF. In DNA form, the CDR3 reads TGTGCCAGCAGTTTGGCCGGGGGTCAGGGCTACACCTTC.

The chain uses TRBV19 and TRBJ2-5, with D maybe TRBD2 (6 bases). Germline V CDR1 and CDR2: LNHDA, SQIVND (reference sequence). The CDR3 extends over 13 amino acids. Trimming removed 7 bases from V and 4 bases from J, with 13 bases in between. The CDR3 region is CASTGTLGETQYF. CDR3 sequence (DNA): TGTGCCAGTACCGGGACTCTAGGAGAGACCCAGTACTTC.

The chain combines TRBV6-6 with TRBJ2-7; 7 bases map to TRBD2. This CDR3 has 14 amino acids. V lost 0 bases to trimming and J lost 5 bases; unmatched junction nucleotides: 4. Germline loops: CDR1 MNHNY, CDR2 SVGAGI (reference sequence). CDR3 sequence reads: CASSYSTGGDEQYF. CDR3 nucleotides: TGTGCCAGCAGTTACTCGACGGGGGGAGACGAGCAGTACTTC.

The V call is TRBV6-6, the J call TRBJ1-1; D not resolved. The V end lost 0 bases, the J end lost 7 bases, and 12 bases lay between the germline ends. Germline V CDR1 and CDR2: MNHNY, SVGAGI (reference sequence). The CDR3 contains 14 residues. The CDR3 coding sequence is TGTGCCAGCAGTTACTCGATGAACGGAGGTGAAGCTTTCTTT. Translated, it gives CASSYSMNGGEAFF.

The chain has TRBV27 and TRBJ1-2; D might be TRBD1 (5 bases). Germline lookup yields CDR1 MNHEY and CDR2 SMNVEV (reference sequence). The CDR3 runs 16 residues. V lost 6 bases to trimming and J lost 4 bases, with 21 bases between them. The CDR3 sequence: CASSTTPTGSAYGYTF. DNA for the CDR3: TGTGCCAGCAGCACCACTCCCACAGGATCTGCCTATGGCTACACCTTC.

This rearrangement joins TRBV18 to TRBJ1-5; no reliable D call. Germline CDR1 is KGHSH and CDR2 is LQKENI. The CDR3 is 15 amino acids. The V and J ends lost 1 base and 2 bases respectively, with 9 bases between them. DNA of the CDR3: TGTGCCAGCTCACCACAATCGCAGGGCAATCAGCCCCAGCATTTT. This sequence encodes CASSPQSQGNQPQHF. Based on the CDR3 plus reference TRBV18 and TRBJ1-5, the full variable domain is NAGVMQNPRHLVRRRGQEARLRCSPMKGHSHVYWYRQLPEEGLKFMVYLQKENIIDESGMPKERFSAEFPKEGPSILRIQQVVRGDSAAYFCASSPQSQGNQPQHFGDGTRLSIL.

The chain recombines TRBV13 with TRBJ1-2; 9 nucleotides match TRBD1. This CDR3 contains 14 residues. Germline V gene lookup returns CDR1 PRHDT and CDR2 FYEKMQ (reference sequence). J gave up 0 bases and V 8 bases, and 4 bases lay outside the gene matches. CDR3: CASSGTGSNYGYTF. The CDR3 nucleotides are TGTGCCAGCTCCGGGACAGGGTCTAACTATGGCTACACCTTC.

In its sample, this clone was seen a few times. The junction departs from germline at one end; a sequencing error may be responsible. This chain links TRBV5-4 with TRBJ1-4, with 9 bases matching TRBD1. From germline, CDR1 is SGHNT and CDR2 YYREEE (reference sequence). CDR3 length equals 15 residues. CDR3 loop: CASSQRDRANEKLFF. The CDR3, as DNA: TGCGCCAGCAGCCAACGGGACAGGGCAAATGAAAAACTGTTTTTT.

The rearrangement links TRBV18 to TRBJ2-2; 7 bases align to TRBD1. The CDR3 extends over 16 amino acids. Germline values: CDR1 KGHSH, CDR2 LQKENI. Trimming cost V 3 bases and J 4 bases; bases outside gene matches: 8. For the CDR3, the DNA is TGTGCCAGCTCACCTAGAGGGGGCTCGGGCACCGGGGAGCTGTTTTTT. Residues: CASSPRGGSGTGELFF.

This clone was observed once. The chain is built from TRBV18 and TRBJ1-5; 11 bases are shared with TRBD1. The CDR3 has 15 amino acids. With V trimmed by 5 bases and J by 5 bases, 5 bases remained unmatched. The germline V gene encodes CDR1 KGHSH and CDR2 LQKENI. CDR3 residues: CASSSRDRGYQPQHF. CDR3 coding DNA: TGTGCCAGCTCATCCCGGGACAGGGGGTATCAGCCCCAGCATTTT.

The chain links TRBV15 to TRBJ2-1; tentative D call: TRBD1 (7 bases). The germline V gene encodes CDR1 LNHNV and CDR2 YYDKDF (reference sequence). This CDR3 has 15 residues. V was shortened by 0 bases and J by 9 bases, with 15 bases between the two germline ends. In DNA form, the CDR3 reads TGTGCCACCAGCAGAGAGTCCGCAGGGGGAGGTGAGCAGTTCTTC. Its protein is CATSRESAGGGEQFF.

This clone was counted only a few times. The rearrangement links TRBV7-9 to TRBJ2-7; D may be TRBD1 (6 bases). V dropped 5 bases and J dropped 2 bases, with 10 bases sitting between them. From germline, CDR1 is SEHNR and CDR2 FQNEAQ (reference sequence). The CDR3 covers 13 residues. The CDR3 coding sequence is TGTGCCAGCAGCCCTACAGGGACCTACGAGCAGTACTTC. Translating gives CASSPTGTYEQYF.

The rearrangement joins TRBV7-2 to TRBJ1-4, with 7 nucleotides matching TRBD1. The CDR3 sequence is 14 residues long. The germline gives CDR1 SGHTA, CDR2 FQGNSA. After removal of 6 bases from V and 6 bases from J, the junction contained 7 bases not matched to a gene. The CDR3 DNA is TGTGCCAGCAGGGGAACAGGGGTGTATGAAAAACTGTTTTTT. It yields the protein CASRGTGVYEKLFF.